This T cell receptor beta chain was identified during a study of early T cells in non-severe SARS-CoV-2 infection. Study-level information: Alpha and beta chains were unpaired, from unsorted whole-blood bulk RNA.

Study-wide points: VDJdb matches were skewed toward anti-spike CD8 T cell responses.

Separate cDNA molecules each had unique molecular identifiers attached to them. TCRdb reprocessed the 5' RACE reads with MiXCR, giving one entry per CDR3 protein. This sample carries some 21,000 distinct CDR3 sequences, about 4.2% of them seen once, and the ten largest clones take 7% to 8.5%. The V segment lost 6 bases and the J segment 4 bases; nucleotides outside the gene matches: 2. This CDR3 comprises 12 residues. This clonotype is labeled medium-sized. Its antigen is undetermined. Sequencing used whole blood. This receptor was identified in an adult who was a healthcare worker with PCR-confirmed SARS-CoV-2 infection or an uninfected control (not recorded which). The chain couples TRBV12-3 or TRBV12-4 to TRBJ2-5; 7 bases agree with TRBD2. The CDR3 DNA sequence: TGTGCCAGCAGGGGGGAGGGAGAGACCCAGTACTTC. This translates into CASRGEGETQYF.